This entry lists 9 T cell receptor beta chains sequenced from one sample in a study of T cell changes during pregnancy in multiple sclerosis. Using immunoSEQ multiplex PCR, the repertoire was profiled, and TCRdb retains in-frame clones only, with some absent. The profile covers around 45,000 clones, with 85% to 95% appearing a single time and over 0.45% taken by the ten largest. The source was CD4+ T cells from peripheral blood mononuclear cells, collected in the third trimester of pregnancy. These TCRs come from a female donor with multiple sclerosis, enrolled in a pregnancy study.

V and J are TRBV6-1 and TRBJ2-4; TRBD2 might be the D (5 bases). The germline V gene encodes CDR1 MNHNS and CDR2 SASEGT. The CDR3 is 15 residues long. The germline V and J ends were trimmed by 7 bases and 0 bases, with 13 bases remaining between them. The CDR3 here is CASKVASLAKNIQYF. CDR3 DNA: TGTGCCAGCAAGGTAGCGTCACTAGCCAAAAACATTCAGTACTTC.

J is TRBJ1-3 and V is TRBV19; the match to TRBD1 covers 8 bases. The CDR3 spans 16 residues. Germline V gene data show CDR1 as LNHDA and CDR2 as SQIVND (reference sequence). Trimming cost V 7 bases and J 3 bases; bases outside gene matches: 11. The CDR3 bases are TGTGCCAGTACCCTTCTCAGGGGGCCAAGTGGAAACACCATATATTTT. This encodes CASTLLRGPSGNTIYF.

V gene TRBV29-1 combines with J gene TRBJ2-3, with TRBD1 as a possible D gene (5 bases). Germline CDR1 is SQVTM and CDR2 is ANQGSEA. The V end was cut by 5 bases, the J end by 6 bases, with 15 bases between. This CDR3 spans 13 amino acids. The CDR3 here is CSVQGFEGDTQYF. CDR3 coding DNA: TGCAGCGTTCAGGGTTTCGAAGGGGATACGCAGTATTTT.

This clone was detected only a few times. V and J are TRBV29-1 and TRBJ2-4; a possible D gene is TRBD1 (6 bases). Per the germline V gene, CDR1 is SQVTM and CDR2 is ANQGSEA. The CDR3 has 12 residues. V shed 4 bases and J shed 9 bases, with 13 bases lying between them. DNA for the CDR3: TGCAGCGTTGGACAGGATGGAACCATTCAGTACTTC. It is translated as CSVGQDGTIQYF.

The chain joins TRBV6-5 to TRBJ1-1, with unresolved D. Trimming pared 0 bases from V and 7 bases from J, leaving 12 bases between. The CDR3 contains 14 residues. Germline V gene data show CDR1 as MNHEY and CDR2 as SVGAGI. The chain's CDR3 is CASSYSTSGGEAFF. CDR3 nucleotides: TGTGCCAGCAGTTACTCGACATCCGGAGGTGAAGCTTTCTTT.

CDR3 residues: CASNLRRGGNQPQHF. The CDR3, as DNA: TGTGCCAGCAATCTCAGGAGGGGGGGGAATCAGCCCCAGCATTTT. The chain is built from TRBV6-6 and TRBJ1-5; possibly TRBD1 for D (6 bases). V was trimmed by 7 bases and J by 4 bases, leaving 17 bases between them. Germline V gives CDR1 MNHNY, CDR2 SVGAGI (reference sequence). The CDR3 runs to 15 residues.

This clone was seen only once. J is TRBJ2-2 and V is TRBV30, with D uncertain. The CDR3 covers 15 residues. V dropped 2 bases and J dropped 1 base, with 11 bases sitting between them. CDR1 GTSNPN and CDR2 SVGIG come from the germline V gene (reference sequence). CDR3 bases: TGTGCCTGGAGTTCCCAACGGAGGAACACCGGGGAGCTGTTTTTT. Protein product: CAWSSQRRNTGELFF.

J is TRBJ1-2 and V is TRBV25-1; D may be TRBD1 (6 bases). V was pared by 3 bases and J by 0 bases, with 8 bases between. The germline V gene encodes CDR1 MGHDK and CDR2 SYGVNS. The CDR3 extends over 14 amino acids. This CDR3 reads CASSESGANYGYTF. DNA for the CDR3: TGTGCCAGCAGTGAGTCAGGGGCTAACTATGGCTACACCTTC.

This chain connects TRBV9 to TRBJ1-6; no clear D. This CDR3 contains 17 residues. The germline V gene encodes CDR1 SGDLS and CDR2 YYNGEE. With 3 bases removed from V and 0 bases from J, the gap between germline ends came to 13 bases. The CDR3 spells CASSAYSLSSYNSPLHF. As DNA, the CDR3 is TGTGCCAGCAGCGCGTACTCACTGAGCTCCTATAATTCACCCCTCCACTTT.